This is a list of T cell receptor beta chains from one sample in a study of cytomegalovirus exposure and HLA in healthy donors. The table came from immunoSEQ multiplex PCR; TCRdb's copy has only in-frame clones and leaves some out. Among 85,000 to 100,000 clones, under 85% were seen once, and the ten largest hold roughly 4%. The sample comprised PBMCs. The receptors derive from a woman between 35 and 50 years old in good health and CMV-seropositive. Both conserved end residues are part of each CDR3. The D gene is left open where the match is weak. Only some rows state a clone size, as once, few, many or a class for expanded clones.

TRBV10-1,TRBJ2-3,NA,TRBD2,TGCGCCAGCAGTGACCCTTCGAGGACTAGCGGGAGGGCTAGCACAGATACGCAGTATTTT,CASSDPSRTSGRASTDTQYF
TRBV10-3,TRBJ2-3,NA,NA,TGTGCCATCAGGCCCCCTGGAGAAGATACGCAGTATTTT,CAIRPPGEDTQYF
TRBV5-6,TRBJ2-2,NA,TRBD2,TGTGCCAGCAGCCCCCTAGCGGGGGGCACCGGGGAGCTGTTTTTT,CASSPLAGGTGELFF
TRBV4-1,TRBJ2-2,few,TRBD2,TGCGCCAGCCGTCAACTAGCGGAGAAGAACACCGGGGAGCTGTTTTTT,CASRQLAEKNTGELFF
TRBV30,TRBJ2-3,NA,TRBD1,TGTGCCTGGAGTCAGGGGGCCTACACAGATACGCAGTATTTT,CAWSQGAYTDTQYF
TRBV19,TRBJ2-7,NA,TRBD1,TGTGCCAGTAGAATCGCCGACAGGGGGGTTGGCGAGCAGTACTTC,CASRIADRGVGEQYF
TRBV30,TRBJ1-5,few,NA,TGTGCCTGGAGTGCCGGGGGTCCCAATCAGCCCCAGCATTTT,CAWSAGGPNQPQHF
TRBV7-3,TRBJ2-1,NA,TRBD2,TGTGCCAGCAGCTTATTTGGCGGGAGGAACTACAATGAGCAGTTCTTC,CASSLFGGRNYNEQFF
TRBV28,TRBJ2-1,once,TRBD2,TGTGCCAGCAGTTCTAAACACCTAGCGGCACTCTACAATGAGCAGTTCTTC,CASSSKHLAALYNEQFF
TRBV27,TRBJ2-7,few,TRBD1,TGTGCCAGCAGCGCCGGCCGGGACAGGGCACCCTACGAGCAGTACTTC,CASSAGRDRAPYEQYF
TRBV29-1,TRBJ2-7,NA,NA,TGCAGCGCTGCCGGGATGTCCTACGAGCAGTACTTC,CSAAGMSYEQYF
TRBV7-9,TRBJ2-7,NA,TRBD1,TGTGCCAGCAGCCAACAGGGGGACTCCTACGAGCAGTACTTC,CASSQQGDSYEQYF
TRBV7-2,TRBJ1-1,few,NA,TGTGCCAGCAGCTTAGCGGGGGCAAACACTGAAGCTTTCTTT,CASSLAGANTEAFF
TRBV7-6,TRBJ1-1,NA,TRBD1,TGTGCCAGCAGCTTAGATCAGGGGGCGACTGAAGCTTTCTTT,CASSLDQGATEAFF
TRBV6-1,TRBJ2-1,NA,NA,TGTGCCAGCAGTTACGGAGATGAGCAGTTCTTC,CASSYGDEQFF
TRBV5-4,TRBJ2-2,NA,TRBD2,TGTGCCAGCAGCGCAACTAGCGGAACGAACACCGGGGAGCTGTTTTTT,CASSATSGTNTGELFF
TRBV5-1,TRBJ1-1,NA,TRBD1,TGCGCCAGCAGGTGGACAGGGTTTCCCATGAACACTGAAGCTTTCTTT,CASRWTGFPMNTEAFF
TRBV5-1,TRBJ2-7,NA,TRBD1,TGCGCCAGCAGCAACTCCATCGGACAGGGGATGGGGGAGCAGTACTTC,CASSNSIGQGMGEQYF
TRBV11-3,TRBJ2-7,NA,TRBD2,TGTGCCAGCAGCTTAGTCGGCACTAGCGTTTACTACGAGCAGTACTTC,CASSLVGTSVYYEQYF
TRBV7-3,TRBJ1-2,NA,NA,TGTGCCAGCAGTTCCACAGGGTCGGGCGGCTACACCTTC,CASSSTGSGGYTF
TRBV30,TRBJ2-2,NA,TRBD2,TGTGCCTGGAGAACCAGCGGGAGTATCGCCGGGGAGCTGTTTTTT,CAWRTSGSIAGELFF
TRBV23-1,TRBJ2-3,NA,TRBD1,TGCGCCAGCCCTGGACAGGGAACAGATACGCAGTATTTT,CASPGQGTDTQYF
TRBV7-8,TRBJ1-1,NA,NA,TGTGCCAGCAGCTTAGGGGGGGACTATTCCGAAGCTTTCTTT,CASSLGGDYSEAFF
TRBV5-1,TRBJ1-1,NA,NA,TGCGCCAGCAGACAACAGGGGAACACTGAAGCTTTCTTT,CASRQQGNTEAFF
TRBV18,TRBJ2-6,few,NA,TGTGCCAGCTCACCACAGGGGGCTGGGGCCAACGTCCTGACTTTC,CASSPQGAGANVLTF
TRBV7-2,TRBJ2-3,few,TRBD2,TGTGCCAGCAGCTTAGCCATCAAAACTACTCATCACGCGGGAGAGGGAAGGGATACGCAGTATTTT,CASSLAIKTTHHAGEGRDTQYF
TRBV6-6,TRBJ1-1,NA,NA,TGTGCCAGCAGCTCCACGGTGAACACTGAAGCTTTCTTT,CASSSTVNTEAFF
TRBV9,TRBJ2-7,few,TRBD1,TGTGCCAGCAGCCCCCGGACAGGTCCCTACGAGCAGTACTTC,CASSPRTGPYEQYF
TRBV5-6,TRBJ2-3,NA,NA,TGTGCCAGCAGCTTCGAGCGAACAGATACGCAGTATTTT,CASSFERTDTQYF
TRBV9,TRBJ2-2,NA,TRBD2,TGTGCCAGCAGCGCATCGCACTTAGCGGGAAACACCGGGGAGCTGTTTTTT,CASSASHLAGNTGELFF
TRBV2,TRBJ2-2,NA,NA,TGTGCCAGCAGTGAAGGACGGGGAGGAACCGGGGAGCTGTTTTTT,CASSEGRGGTGELFF
TRBV11-2,TRBJ1-4,few,NA,TGTGCCAGCACCCGGCCGGAGGGCCCTAATCGGAAACTGTTTTTT,CASTRPEGPNRKLFF
TRBV5-1,TRBJ2-2,NA,NA,TGCGCCAGCAGCTTCCTTGGGGCAGGGGAGACCGGGGAGCTGTTTTTT,CASSFLGAGETGELFF
TRBV27,TRBJ2-5,NA,NA,TGTGCCAGCAGGCTTCGGACAGACAGAGAGACCCAGTACTTC,CASRLRTDRETQYF
TRBV5-1,TRBJ2-5,NA,TRBD2,TGCGCCAGCAGCTCGCTAGCGGTCCAAGAGACCCAGTACTTC,CASSSLAVQETQYF
TRBV7-9,TRBJ2-2,NA,TRBD2,TGTTCCAGCAGTTGGAATCGTGGGCTAGCGGGATACACCGGGGAGCTGTTTTTT,CSSSWNRGLAGYTGELFF
TRBV7-2,TRBJ1-1,NA,TRBD1,TGTGCCAGCAGCCACAGGGGGCGGAACACTGAAGCTTTCTTT,CASSHRGRNTEAFF
TRBV7-9,TRBJ2-5,NA,NA,TGTGCCAGCAGCTTAAGGGGCCAAGAGACCCAGTACTTC,CASSLRGQETQYF
TRBV6-1,TRBJ2-7,NA,NA,TGTGCCAGCAGTGAATCCTTCGGACAGCGCGCCTACGAGCAGTACTTC,CASSESFGQRAYEQYF
TRBV11-2,TRBJ2-3,NA,NA,TGTGCCAGCAGCTTCAGGACAGATACGCAGTATTTT,CASSFRTDTQYF